Listed below are T cell receptor beta chains from one sample, sequenced in a study of blood T cell repertoires in COVID-19. Sequenced by immunoSEQ multiplex PCR; TCRdb stores in-frame clones only, minus some. The table has about 210,000 clones, about 86% seen once. Sequenced material: PBMCs or T cells enriched from blood (not recorded which). Source of these receptors: a woman aged 40 to 55 in a cohort exposed to, infected with or recovered from COVID-19 (not recorded which). The conserved cysteine and the conserved F or W are not part of the CDR3 here. The order of the fields is CDR3 protein, J gene, V gene.

SVGTGSVKNIQY TRBJ2-4 TRBV29-1
ASGSSRGTEAF TRBJ1-1 TRBV6-5
ASSMGAGALGTEAF TRBJ1-1 TRBV19
ASRYLGTSNPWDTQY TRBJ2-3 TRBV27
ASSVGLAGTNTGELF TRBJ2-2 TRBV9
ASSLSTGGIYNEQF TRBJ2-1 TRBV27
ASSVPGQVYGYT TRBJ1-2 TRBV28
ASRDRGTYEQY TRBJ2-7 TRBV6-5
ASSFGLAGGNEQF TRBJ2-1 TRBV7-2
ASSQERGGEQF TRBJ2-1 TRBV3-1/TRBV3-2
ASSFGLAGVNTGELF TRBJ2-2 TRBV5-6
ASSQVTGSYEQY TRBJ2-7 TRBV4-1
ASSEVAGGVNEQF TRBJ2-1 TRBV6-4
ATSRGSQETQY TRBJ2-5 TRBV15
ASSSGTGSDEQY TRBJ2-7 TRBV11-1
ASSPLEGAYSNQPQH TRBJ1-5 TRBV18
ASSLPTGVNEQY TRBJ2-7 TRBV27
ASSLEGKPNQPQH TRBJ1-5 TRBV5-1
ASGDTPFLGSGANVLT TRBJ2-6 TRBV2
ASSGRGDRGTGELF TRBJ2-2 TRBV10-1
ASSPQANEQF TRBJ2-1 TRBV5-6
ASSLYPGSNQPQH TRBJ1-5 TRBV27